This TCR beta chain stems from a study of blood T cell repertoires in COVID-19. Study overall: Donors in the United States, Italy and Spain gave samples during acute or convalescent COVID-19. Nucleic acid was either cDNA or gDNA, and it came from T cells, B-cell-depleted T cells, or PBMCs.

Per the germline V gene, CDR1 is SNHLY and CDR2 is FYNNEI. V dropped 7 bases and J dropped 7 bases, with 23 bases sitting between them. This CDR3 region has 16 residues. Authors' data handling: From reference gene primer amplification, estimates of nucleated cell counts were derived. This table comes from immunoSEQ multiplex PCR, and its TCRdb copy is limited to in-frame clones, with some not included. That table supplies the V and J calls and clone size; D and trimming were determined from the DNA. Of hundreds of thousands of clones detected, approximately 83% appear once; the ten largest clones hold over 2%.

The specimen was peripheral blood. This TCR derives from a woman in her twenties or thirties who had recovered from COVID-19. The V gene is TRBV2, the J gene TRBJ2-1; possible D gene TRBD2, 6 bases. CDR3 protein: CASNPPAGTDENEQFF. As DNA, the CDR3 is TGTGCCAGCAATCCCCCAGCCGGGACTGACGAGAATGAGCAGTTCTTC.